At least ten counts were recorded for the clone carrying this T cell receptor (beta chain). Its antigen is undetermined. The CDR3 end falls 3 residues outside the read, so it is completed with the germline J gene. Replacement immunoglobulin had been given to every CVID subject for at least one year. No CVID subject was ill or on immunomodulatory drugs when sampled. This CDR3 is built from 12 residues. CDR1 and CDR2 (germline): LNHDA, SQIVND (reference sequence). V gave up 7 bases and J gave up 7 bases, with 13 bases separating them. The record originates from a study of T cell clonality in common variable immunodeficiency. Control and CVID samples contributed equal amounts of genomic DNA. Measured with immunoSEQ multiplex PCR; TCRdb has only the in-frame clones, and not every one. The sample shows about 42,000 clones, no singletons; the ten largest hold roughly 6%. Regarding the study as a whole: Fewer deletions and N-nucleotide insertions were reportedly seen in common variable immunodeficiency TCR beta sequences.

The J gene is TRBJ1-2, the V gene TRBV19; D gene uncertain. Sequenced: peripheral blood mononuclear cells. This clonotype originated in a human donor with common variable immunodeficiency. The CDR3 region is CASTEIAGGYTF. The CDR3 bases that were read are TGTGCCAGTACAGAGATAGCGGGTGGC.